This entry lists 20 T cell receptor beta chains sequenced from one sample in a study of blood T cell repertoires in COVID-19. The protocol was immunoSEQ multiplex PCR, while the TCRdb copy is restricted to in-frame clones and leaves out a portion. The sample lists about 48,000 clones; around 83% were seen once. Sequenced sample: PBMCs or T cells enriched from blood (not recorded which). The receptors stem from a woman aged 45-59 years who had recovered from COVID-19.

This clone was counted a few times. The V and J genes are TRBV6-5 and TRBJ2-7; no definite D call. CDR1 and CDR2 (germline): MNHEY, SVGAGI. The CDR3 sequence is 11 residues long. The V and J ends lost 6 bases and 3 bases respectively, with 6 bases between them. As DNA, the CDR3 is TGTGCCAGCAGGGAGTTCTACGAGCAGTACTTC. This translates into CASREFYEQYF.

CDR3 DNA: TGCGCCAGCAGCTTGGTGGGGGGTTCCTACGAGCAGTACTTC. Translation: CASSLVGGSYEQYF. The chain carries TRBV5-1 and TRBJ2-7; D perhaps matches TRBD2 (6 bases). V was pared by 0 bases and J by 1 base, with 8 bases between. Germline CDR1 is SGHRS and CDR2 is YFSETQ. The length of the CDR3 is 14 residues.

The gene calls are TRBV12-3 or TRBV12-4 and TRBJ2-3; 8 bases align to TRBD2. The CDR3 runs 13 residues. V shed 8 bases and J 6 bases; nucleotides not matched to a gene: 7. The CDR3 sequence is CASSREGADTQYF. The CDR3 nucleotides are TGTGCCAGCTCACGGGAGGGCGCGGATACGCAGTATTTT.

The CDR3, as DNA: TGTGCCAGCTCACCCATAAGGGGGGAGACCCAGTACTTC. It translates to CASSPIRGETQYF. This chain joins TRBV18 and TRBJ2-5, with D perhaps matching TRBD1 (6 bases). Germline V lookup: CDR1 KGHSH, CDR2 LQKENI. Trimming took off 3 bases at V and 5 bases at J, with 10 bases between the two ends. The CDR3 is 13 residues long.

V gene TRBV28 combines with J gene TRBJ1-3; 8 bases line up with TRBD1. The CDR3 spans 15 residues. From germline, CDR1 is MDHEN and CDR2 SYDVKM. After removal of 6 bases from V and 7 bases from J, the junction contained 11 bases not matched to a gene. The DNA of the CDR3 is TGTGCCAGCAGCCTCCCGGCAGGGGGCCGGAACACCATATATTTT. Encoded protein: CASSLPAGGRNTIYF.

The V call is TRBV19, the J call TRBJ2-5; D is ambiguous. Looked up from germline, CDR1 is LNHDA and CDR2 is SQIVND (reference sequence). The ends were cut back, 4 bases at V and 0 bases at J, with 3 bases in the middle. CDR3 length: 12 residues. The CDR3 nucleotides are TGTGCCAGTAGTACCGACCAAGAGACCCAGTACTTC. As protein: CASSTDQETQYF.

The J gene is TRBJ1-5, the V gene TRBV3-1 (or the pseudogene TRBV3-2), with D tentatively TRBD1 (5 bases). CDR3 length equals 14 residues. V shed 3 bases and J shed 7 bases, with 13 bases lying between them. Germline V lookup: CDR1 LGHDT, CDR2 YNNKEL (reference sequence). CDR3 amino acids: CASSQSQGNQPQHF. Here the CDR3 DNA reads TGTGCCAGCAGCCAGAGCCAGGGAAACCAGCCCCAGCATTTT.

This clone was seen only a few times. V usage is TRBV7-8 and J usage is TRBJ2-1; D perhaps matches TRBD2 (5 bases). The CDR3 has 15 residues. CDR1 and CDR2 (germline): SGHVS, FQNEAQ. V lost 5 bases and J lost 0, with 11 bases in between. The CDR3, as DNA: TGTGCCAGCAGCCCCCGGGGAAGCTCCTACAATGAGCAGTTCTTC. Translated, it gives CASSPRGSSYNEQFF.

This clone was counted a few times. This chain links TRBV4-2 with TRBJ1-2; D gene uncertain. From germline, CDR1 is LGHNA and CDR2 YNFKEQ. This CDR3 is built from 15 residues. V gave up 0 bases and J gave up 2 bases, with 10 bases separating them. CDR3 sequence reads: CASSQDDGRNYGYTF. CDR3 sequence (DNA): TGTGCCAGCAGCCAAGATGATGGCAGAAACTATGGCTACACCTTC.

J is TRBJ1-1 and V is TRBV18; maybe TRBD1 (5 bases). Germline lookup yields CDR1 KGHSH and CDR2 LQKENI. Trimming cost V 2 bases and J 0 bases, with 10 bases left between them. CDR3 length equals 15 residues. CDR3 nucleotide sequence: TGTGCCAGCTCACCAATGACAGCCATGAACACTGAAGCTTTCTTT. Translation gives CASSPMTAMNTEAFF.

The chain couples TRBV7-9 to TRBJ2-3, with unresolved D. The germline V gene has CDR1 SEHNR and CDR2 FQNEAQ (reference sequence). The length of the CDR3 is 14 residues. Trimming cost V 10 bases and J 0 bases, with 14 bases left between them. Written as DNA, the CDR3 is TGTGCCACCACACTATCAACTAGCACAGATACGCAGTATTTT. Its protein is CATTLSTSTDTQYF.

V and J are TRBV5-4 and TRBJ2-3; 10 bases map to TRBD2. V trimming: 4 bases; J trimming: 0 bases; junction bases outside the gene matches: 5. This CDR3 has 16 residues. Germline CDR1 SGHNT, CDR2 YYREEE (reference sequence). CDR3 sequence (DNA): TGTGCCAGCAGCCCAGGGACTAGCGCGAGCACAGATACGCAGTATTTT. It encodes CASSPGTSASTDTQYF.

The J gene is TRBJ2-5, the V gene TRBV2; possibly TRBD1 for D (5 bases). CDR1 is SNHLY and CDR2 is FYNNEI in the germline V gene. The CDR3 has 13 residues. With 7 bases removed from V and 7 bases from J, the gap between germline ends came to 16 bases. DNA for the CDR3: TGTGCCAGCACGGACACCAGGATCGGGACCCAGTACTTC. As protein: CASTDTRIGTQYF.

The chain couples TRBV18 to TRBJ1-2; D remains unclear. The CDR3 loop spans 14 amino acids. Germline lookup yields CDR1 KGHSH and CDR2 LQKENI. Trimming pared 6 bases from V and 4 bases from J, leaving 15 bases between. The CDR3 coding sequence is TGTGCCAGCTCCCCCGGGGAGGTGGTCTATGGCTACACCTTC. Translated, it gives CASSPGEVVYGYTF.

This clone has a single count. The chain couples TRBV5-5 to TRBJ1-2; TRBD1 matches 7 bases. Trimming cost V 4 bases and J 7 bases; bases outside gene matches: 7. The CDR3 contains 13 residues. The germline gives CDR1 SGHKS, CDR2 YYEKEE (reference sequence). The CDR3 DNA sequence: TGTGCCAGCAGCCGCACAGGGGCGGCTGGCTACACCTTC. Amino acids: CASSRTGAAGYTF. Combining the CDR3 with reference TRBV5-5 and TRBJ1-2 gives the whole variable domain DAGVTQSPTHLIKTRGQQVTLRCSPISGHKSVSWYQQVLGQGPQFIFQYYEKEERGRGNFPDRFSARQFPNYSSELNVNALLLGDSALYLCASSRTGAAGYTFGSGTRLTVV.

This clone was seen only a few times. The DNA for the CDR3 is TGTGCCAGCAGCCCAAACAGACTAATTTATGAAAAACTGTTTTTT. Its translation is CASSPNRLIYEKLFF. This chain uses TRBV13 with TRBJ1-4, with D unresolved. Trimming shortened V by 5 bases and J by 6 bases, and 16 bases separated the two germline ends. This CDR3 is built from 15 residues. Germline CDR1 and CDR2: PRHDT and FYEKMQ (reference sequence). The complete variable domain, with remaining parts taken from reference TRBV13 and TRBJ1-4, reads AAGVIQSPRHLIKEKRETATLKCYPIPRHDTVYWYQQGPGQDPQFLISFYEKMQSDKGSIPDRFSAQQFSDYHSELNMSSLELGDSALYFCASSPNRLIYEKLFFGSGTQLSVL.

V usage is TRBV7-3 and J usage is TRBJ1-1; D is unclear. In germline, CDR1 is SGHTA, CDR2 FQGTGA. The CDR3 extends over 15 amino acids. V was shortened by 5 bases and J by 1 base, with 14 bases between the two germline ends. The CDR3 loop reads CASSPWAGRNTEAFF. CDR3 DNA sequence: TGTGCCAGCAGCCCATGGGCGGGCCGGAACACTGAAGCTTTCTTT.

The chain combines TRBV9 with TRBJ2-1, with D unresolved. This CDR3 is built from 14 residues. Per the germline V gene, CDR1 is SGDLS and CDR2 is YYNGEE. V lost 0 bases and J lost 7, with 11 bases in between. CDR3 protein: CASSVGSQLNEQFF. The CDR3, as DNA: TGTGCCAGCAGCGTAGGTTCACAGCTTAATGAGCAGTTCTTC.

The chain is built from TRBV19 and TRBJ1-5; TRBD1 might be the D (5 bases). The V end lost 5 bases, the J end lost 2 bases, and 10 bases lay between the germline ends. Germline V gives CDR1 LNHDA, CDR2 SQIVND (reference sequence). CDR3 length equals 14 residues. The CDR3 DNA is TGTGCCAGTAGTGTTACGGGGGGCAATCAGCCCCAGCATTTT. Translation: CASSVTGGNQPQHF.

The chain links TRBV9 to TRBJ2-1, with TRBD1 matching over 10 bases. V was clipped by 1 base and J by 1 base; unmatched bases: 2. This CDR3 has 16 amino acids. The germline V gene has CDR1 SGDLS and CDR2 YYNGEE. The CDR3 nucleotides read TGTGCCAGCAGCGTATGGACAGGGGGTTCCTACAATGAGCAGTTCTTC. This translates into CASSVWTGGSYNEQFF.